This T cell receptor (beta chain) was captured by sequencing in a study of CD8 T cells in ankylosing spondylitis. Of note for this clonotype: Its specificity is not known.

Points from the study as a whole: Typical of ankylosing spondylitis blood, it appeared, was a TCR beta motif of roughly eight highly homologous variants. Disease-linked clones were reportedly significantly enriched in matched ankylosing spondylitis synovial fluid. Earlier authors reported some of these motif variants in reactive arthritis synovial fluid and blood.

With 5 bases clipped from V and 7 bases from J, the junction kept 13 bases outside the gene matches. The CDR3 contains 15 residues. CDR1 and CDR2 (germline): SGHTA, FQGNSA. TCRdb re-analysed the 5' RACE reads in MiXCR, keeping a single row per CDR3 protein. The sample lists roughly 230,000 distinct CDR3 sequences, 15% to 20% occurring once. The genes are TRBV7-2 and TRBJ1-1, with 7 bases identical to TRBD1. The sample consisted of blood, either unsorted or a sorted T cell fraction (not recorded which). This clonotype originated in a male donor with ankylosing spondylitis or in good health (not recorded which). CDR3 residues: CASSPTQGTLREAFF. The CDR3 DNA reads as TGTGCCAGCAGCCCAACACAGGGGACCCTCCGTGAAGCTTTCTTT.